This T cell receptor beta chain was found in a study of T cell responses to AZD1222 COVID-19 vaccine. The repertoire was sequenced with immunoSEQ multiplex PCR; TCRdb's copy has only in-frame clones and lacks some. This sample yields fewer than 200,000 clones, of which 70% to 90% are seen a single time; around 5.8% belongs to the top ten. Sequences were derived from peripheral blood, sampled on day 0 of AZD1222 vaccination. The sequence came from an adult in good health.

CDR3 region: CASSEAPGTPLHF. For the CDR3, the DNA is TGTGCCAGCAGTGAAGCGCCCGGCACACCCCTCCACTTT. This rearrangement joins TRBV2 to TRBJ1-6; no firm D call. Germline assignment: CDR1 SNHLY and CDR2 FYNNEI. The CDR3 loop spans 13 amino acids. V lost 0 bases to trimming and J lost 11 bases, with 8 bases between them.